The sequence of this TCR beta chain was determined in a study of regulatory T cells in long-lasting Graves disease. Study-wide background: Positivity for TSH receptor antibodies plus over 5 years of antithyroid drugs meant persistent Graves' disease.

Time point here: persistent/refractory GD, antithyroid drugs over 5 years with positive TRAb. RNA extracted from PBMCs served as the sequencing template. Investigators prepared the TCR beta libraries by applying iRepertoire HTBI primers and Arm-PCR of CDR3 regions. MiXCR, run by TCRdb on the multiplex PCR reads, gives a single entry per CDR3 protein. Of over 250,000 distinct CDR3 sequences listed, 22% are singletons. The CDR3 extends over 17 amino acids. V was clipped by 0 bases and J by 3 bases, with 18 bases between them. CDR1 LGHNA and CDR2 YNFKEQ come from the germline V gene. Material: peripheral blood mononuclear cells (PBMCs), obtained when the disease was refractory, from a patient treated with antithyroid drugs. This TCR came from a female donor with Graves disease. This sequence joins TRBV4-2 and TRBJ2-7; D possibly corresponds to TRBD2 (5 bases). CDR3 in DNA: TGTGCCAGCAGCCAAGATCTACTAGTGGGATCCTTCTACGAGCAGTACTTC. Its translation: CASSQDLLVGSFYEQYF.